This record concerns one T cell receptor (beta chain) sequence. Primers for the PCR totalled 60 Vbeta and 13 Jbeta. Generated by immunoSEQ multiplex PCR, the TCRdb table keeps only in-frame clones and is missing some. This sample has roughly 250,000 clones; 84% occur once, and the top ten carry roughly 2%. Germline V gene lookup returns CDR1 MDHEN and CDR2 SYDVKM. The CDR3 has 15 amino acids. Losses at the gene ends were 5 bases for V and 0 bases for J; bases not matched to a gene: 6. The donors, nominally healthy at sampling, likely had unrecorded immune exposures. This sample is part of a study of cytomegalovirus exposure and HLA in healthy donors. For the study at large: There were 350 to 400 genotyped donors. Of these, roughly 82% fell in the genetic ancestry cluster associated with self-reported Caucasian donors.

V is TRBV28 and J is TRBJ1-1, with 7 bases fitting TRBD1. The TCR comes from a woman aged 40 to 50 in good health and CMV-seropositive. Specimen: PBMCs. The CDR3 loop is CASSLWDRVNTEAFF. CDR3 DNA sequence: TGTGCCAGCAGTCTCTGGGACAGAGTGAACACTGAAGCTTTCTTT.